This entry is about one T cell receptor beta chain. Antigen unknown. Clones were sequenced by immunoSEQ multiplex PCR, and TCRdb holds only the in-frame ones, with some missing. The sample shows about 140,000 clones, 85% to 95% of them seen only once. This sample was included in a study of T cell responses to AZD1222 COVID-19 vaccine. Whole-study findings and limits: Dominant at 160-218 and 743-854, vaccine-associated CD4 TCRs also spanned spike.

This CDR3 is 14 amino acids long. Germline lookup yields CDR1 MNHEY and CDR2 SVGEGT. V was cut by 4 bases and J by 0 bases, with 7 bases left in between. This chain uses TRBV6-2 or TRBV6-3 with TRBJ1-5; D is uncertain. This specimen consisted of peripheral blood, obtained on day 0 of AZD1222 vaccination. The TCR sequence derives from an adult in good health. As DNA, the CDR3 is TGTGCCAGCAGTTGGAGTGATAGCAATCAGCCCCAGCATTTT. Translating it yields CASSWSDSNQPQHF.